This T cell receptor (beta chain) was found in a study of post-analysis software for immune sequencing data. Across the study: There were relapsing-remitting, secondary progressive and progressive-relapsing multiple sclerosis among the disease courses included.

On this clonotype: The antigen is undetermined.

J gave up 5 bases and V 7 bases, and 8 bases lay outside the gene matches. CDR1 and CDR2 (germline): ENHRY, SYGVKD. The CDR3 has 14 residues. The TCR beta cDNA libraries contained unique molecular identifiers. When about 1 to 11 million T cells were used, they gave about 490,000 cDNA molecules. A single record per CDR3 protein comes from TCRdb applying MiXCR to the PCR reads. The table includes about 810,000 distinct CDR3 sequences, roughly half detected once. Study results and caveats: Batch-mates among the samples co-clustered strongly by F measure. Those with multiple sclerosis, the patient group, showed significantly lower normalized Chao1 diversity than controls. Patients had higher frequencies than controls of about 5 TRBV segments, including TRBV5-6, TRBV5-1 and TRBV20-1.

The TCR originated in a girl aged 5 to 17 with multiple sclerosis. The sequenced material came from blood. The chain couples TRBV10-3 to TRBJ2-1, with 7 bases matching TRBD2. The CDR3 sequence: CAIMTSSGHNEQFF. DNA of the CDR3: TGTGCCATCATGACTTCTAGCGGCCACAATGAGCAGTTCTTC.